This record looks at one T cell receptor (beta chain) sequence and its context. The antigen remains unidentified. CDR1 is MDHEN and CDR2 is SYDVKM in the germline V gene. This CDR3 comprises 17 residues. 5'RACE template switching with UMIs generated TCR beta cDNA. From its re-call of the 5' RACE reads, TCRdb lists each CDR3 protein once, without DNA. Listed are some 460,000 distinct CDR3 sequences; 1.4% to 1.5% falls within the top ten. These data belong to a study of T cells expressing NK-cell markers. Study as a whole: HCMV seropositivity characterized most of the eight sequenced donors, and seronegativity one. Notes on the study in general: Of CD8+ T cells, 1.0-7.0% belonged to dominant NKG2C+ clonotypes in roughly six donors.

The material sequenced was blood T cells: a sorted CD56 or NKG2C T cell subset, CD4+ or CD8+ T cells, or bulk PBMC T cells (not recorded which). The chain employs TRBV28 and TRBJ2-4; TCRdb selects TRBD1, and the lack of DNA leaves this call unchecked. The sequence was obtained from a woman between 50 and 59 years old in good health. This CDR3 is CASSGAGDGSAKNIQYF. Using reference TRBV28 and TRBJ2-4 for the parts outside the CDR3, the full variable domain is DVKVTQSSRYLVKRTGEKVFLECVQDMDHENMFWYRQDPGLGLRLIYFSYDVKMKEKGDIPEGYSVSREKKERFSLILESASTNQTSMYLCASSGAGDGSAKNIQYFGAGTRLSVL.